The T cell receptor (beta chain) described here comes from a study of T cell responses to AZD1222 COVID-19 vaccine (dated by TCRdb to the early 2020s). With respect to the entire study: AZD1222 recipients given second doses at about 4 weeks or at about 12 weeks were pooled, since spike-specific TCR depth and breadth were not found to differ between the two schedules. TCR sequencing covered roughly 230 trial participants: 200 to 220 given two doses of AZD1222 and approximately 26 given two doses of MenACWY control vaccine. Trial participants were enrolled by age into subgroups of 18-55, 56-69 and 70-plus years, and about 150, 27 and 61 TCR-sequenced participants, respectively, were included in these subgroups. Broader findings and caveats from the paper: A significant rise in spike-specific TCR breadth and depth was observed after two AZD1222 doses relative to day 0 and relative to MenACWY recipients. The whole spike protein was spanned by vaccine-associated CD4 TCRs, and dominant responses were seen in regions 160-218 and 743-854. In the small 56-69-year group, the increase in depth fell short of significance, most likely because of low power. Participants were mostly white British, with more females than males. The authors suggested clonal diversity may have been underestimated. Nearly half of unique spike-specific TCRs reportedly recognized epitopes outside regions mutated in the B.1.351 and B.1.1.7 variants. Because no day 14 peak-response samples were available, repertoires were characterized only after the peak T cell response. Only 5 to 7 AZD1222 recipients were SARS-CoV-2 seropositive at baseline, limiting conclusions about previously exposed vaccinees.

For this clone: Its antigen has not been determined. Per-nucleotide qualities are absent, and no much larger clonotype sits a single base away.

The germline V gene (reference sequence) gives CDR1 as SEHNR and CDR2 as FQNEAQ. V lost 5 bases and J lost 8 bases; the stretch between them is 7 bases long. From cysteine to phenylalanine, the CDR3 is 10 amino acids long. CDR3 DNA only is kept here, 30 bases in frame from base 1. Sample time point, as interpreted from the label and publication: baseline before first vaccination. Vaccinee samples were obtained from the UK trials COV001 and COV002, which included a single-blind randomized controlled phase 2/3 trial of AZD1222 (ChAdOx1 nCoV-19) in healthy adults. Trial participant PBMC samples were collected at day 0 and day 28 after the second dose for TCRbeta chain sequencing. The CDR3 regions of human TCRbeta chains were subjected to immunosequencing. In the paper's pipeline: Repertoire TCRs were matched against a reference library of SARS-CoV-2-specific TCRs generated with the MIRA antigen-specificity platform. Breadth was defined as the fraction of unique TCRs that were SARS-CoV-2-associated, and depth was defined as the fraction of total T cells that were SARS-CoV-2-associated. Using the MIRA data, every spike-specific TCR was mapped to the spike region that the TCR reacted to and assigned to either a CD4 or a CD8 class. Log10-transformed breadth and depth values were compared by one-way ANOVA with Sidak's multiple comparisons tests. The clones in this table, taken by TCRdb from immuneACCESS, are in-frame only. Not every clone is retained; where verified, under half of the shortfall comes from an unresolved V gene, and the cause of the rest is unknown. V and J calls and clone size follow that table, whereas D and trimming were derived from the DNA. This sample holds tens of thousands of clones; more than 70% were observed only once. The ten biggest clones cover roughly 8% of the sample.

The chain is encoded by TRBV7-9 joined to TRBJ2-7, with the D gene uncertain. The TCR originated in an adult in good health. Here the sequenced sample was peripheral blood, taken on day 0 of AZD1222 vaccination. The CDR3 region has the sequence CASSGPKQYF. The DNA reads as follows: TGTGCCAGCAGCGGGCCAAAGCAGTACTTC.